Following are 27 T cell receptor beta chains from one sample sequenced in a study of blood T cell repertoires in COVID-19. Profiling relied on immunoSEQ multiplex PCR, and the TCRdb table lists in-frame clones only, not all of them. The repertoire holds 250,000 or so clones, 75% to 90% seen once, with 0.87% in the top ten. Material for sequencing was PBMCs or T cells enriched from blood (not recorded which). The receptors stem from a man aged 45 to 65 who had been exposed to COVID-19.

The chain carries TRBV19 and TRBJ2-1; 9 nucleotides align to TRBD2. V shed 8 bases and J 2 bases; nucleotides not matched to a gene: 7. From germline, CDR1 is LNHDA and CDR2 SQIVND (reference sequence). CDR3 length: 15 amino acids. CDR3 sequence (DNA): TGTGCCAGTCGCCTTAGCGGGGGTCCCTACAATGAGCAGTTCTTC. Translation gives CASRLSGGPYNEQFF.

This clone has just one count. This rearrangement joins TRBV11-2 to TRBJ1-4; D is ambiguous. The CDR3 is 13 amino acids. V gave up 0 bases and J gave up 8 bases, with 7 bases separating them. Per the germline V gene, CDR1 is SGHAT and CDR2 is FQNNGV. CDR3 coding DNA: TGTGCCAGCAGCTTAGATTGGAGAGAAAAACTGTTTTTT. This gives the protein CASSLDWREKLFF.

The chain joins TRBV9 to TRBJ1-6; D call uncertain. This CDR3 is 13 amino acids long. Germline CDR1 and CDR2: SGDLS and YYNGEE. The germline V and J ends were trimmed by 2 bases and 13 bases, with 13 bases remaining between them. The CDR3 DNA is TGTGCCAGCAGCGTGAGTCCGGGATATCCCCTCCACTTT. Protein sequence: CASSVSPGYPLHF.

This clone was seen just once. V and J are TRBV4-2 and TRBJ2-2; 8 positions match TRBD2. The CDR3 has 17 amino acids. The V and J ends lost 2 bases and 6 bases, in that order; junction bases with no gene match: 11. CDR1 is LGHNA and CDR2 is YNFKEQ in the germline V gene. DNA for the CDR3: TGTGCCAGCAGCCAAAAACGGGGGGGAGACCACGCCGGGGAGCTGTTTTTT. As protein: CASSQKRGGDHAGELFF.

This chain uses TRBV10-3 with TRBJ2-5; tentatively, D is TRBD2 (5 bases). The CDR3 sequence is 13 residues long. Trimming took off 2 bases at V and 7 bases at J, with 11 bases between the two ends. Germline V lookup: CDR1 ENHRY, CDR2 SYGVKD. The CDR3 protein is CAISESLAGTQYF. Here the CDR3 DNA reads TGTGCCATCAGTGAGAGCCTAGCCGGGACCCAGTACTTC.

The chain recombines TRBV3-1 (or the pseudogene TRBV3-2) with TRBJ2-2, with 8 bases matching TRBD2. The germline gives CDR1 LGHDT, CDR2 YNNKEL (reference sequence). V shed 8 bases and J 5 bases; nucleotides not matched to a gene: 4. This CDR3 contains 13 residues. CDR3 in DNA: TGTGCCAGCCGGAAGCGGGGGACCGGGGAGCTGTTTTTT. Translating gives CASRKRGTGELFF.

The genes are TRBV30 and TRBJ1-2; 8 bases line up with TRBD1. The V gene end was trimmed by 2 bases and the J gene end by 4 bases; junction bases not matched to a gene: 15. This CDR3 has 17 amino acids. Germline loops: CDR1 GTSNPN, CDR2 SVGIG (reference sequence). CDR3 protein: CAWSPEPLGTGIYGYTF. In nucleotides, the CDR3 is TGTGCCTGGAGTCCCGAACCCTTAGGGACAGGAATCTATGGCTACACCTTC. Full variable domain (remainder filled in from reference TRBV30 and TRBJ1-2): SQTIHQWPATLVQPVGSPLSLECTVEGTSNPNLYWYRQAAGRGLQLLFYSVGIGQISSEVPQNLSASRPQDRQFILSSKKLLLSDSGFYLCAWSPEPLGTGIYGYTFGSGTRLTVV.

This clone occurred once. The J gene is TRBJ2-7, the V gene TRBV15; D ambiguous. There are 13 residues in the CDR3. Germline V gives CDR1 LNHNV, CDR2 YYDKDF (reference sequence). V lost 6 bases and J 1 base, leaving 10 bases between the germline ends. Here the CDR3 DNA reads TGTGCCACCAGTTTTTCGAGATCCTACGAGCAGTACTTC. Protein product: CATSFSRSYEQYF.

The gene calls are TRBV18 and TRBJ1-3; possibly TRBD1 for D (6 bases). In germline, CDR1 is KGHSH, CDR2 LQKENI. V gave up 1 base and J gave up 2 bases, with 9 bases separating them. CDR3 length: 15 residues. CDR3 in amino acids: CASSPRTEAGNTIYF. The DNA for the CDR3 is TGTGCCAGCTCACCACGGACAGAAGCTGGAAACACCATATATTTT. Filled out from reference TRBV18 and TRBJ1-3, the complete variable domain reads NAGVMQNPRHLVRRRGQEARLRCSPMKGHSHVYWYRQLPEEGLKFMVYLQKENIIDESGMPKERFSAEFPKEGPSILRIQQVVRGDSAAYFCASSPRTEAGNTIYFGEGSWLTVV.

V and J are TRBV7-3 and TRBJ2-5; D uncertain. Per the germline V gene, CDR1 is SGHTA and CDR2 is FQGTGA. The V end lost 1 base, the J end lost 2 bases, and 5 bases lay between the germline ends. The CDR3 length is 13 residues. This CDR3 is CASSLSIQETQYF. The CDR3 DNA reads as TGTGCCAGCAGCTTAAGTATTCAAGAGACCCAGTACTTC.

CDR3 residues: CASSPSPYTRIYEQYF. The CDR3 DNA is TGTGCCAGCAGTCCCTCACCTTATACCAGGATCTACGAGCAGTACTTC. The V and J genes are TRBV27 and TRBJ2-7, with no clear D. Germline V gene lookup returns CDR1 MNHEY and CDR2 SMNVEV (reference sequence). The CDR3 sequence is 16 residues long. The V and J ends lost 5 bases and 3 bases respectively, with 20 bases between them.

The rearrangement uses TRBV24-1 and TRBJ1-1; D uncertain. The CDR3 is 15 residues long. The V end lost 3 bases, the J end lost 1 base, and 11 bases lay between the germline ends. Germline V gene sequence: CDR1 KGHDR, CDR2 SFDVKD. The CDR3, as DNA: TGTGCCACCAGTGATCCATCGACGGGGAACACTGAAGCTTTCTTT. Translation: CATSDPSTGNTEAFF.

This rearrangement joins TRBV5-1 to TRBJ1-6; D gene unclear. The V end lost 0 bases, the J end lost 5 bases, and 3 bases lay between the germline ends. The germline CDR1 and CDR2 sequences are SGHRS and YFSETQ. This CDR3 spans 13 amino acids. The CDR3, as DNA: TGCGCCAGCAGCTTGGGTAATAATTCACCCCTCCACTTT. This translates into CASSLGNNSPLHF.

This rearrangement joins TRBV10-3 to TRBJ2-7; tentative D call: TRBD1 (6 bases). Trimming removed 5 bases at V and 6 bases at J, with 14 bases between. Germline values: CDR1 ENHRY, CDR2 SYGVKD. The CDR3 is 13 residues long. The CDR3 bases are TGTGCCATCAGTCCAGGGGAAGGGGGCGAGCAGTACGTC. Encoded protein: CAISPGEGGEQYV.

This clone came up once. J is TRBJ1-3 and V is TRBV19; TRBD1 is a possible D gene (6 bases). CDR3 length: 18 amino acids. Trimming pared 3 bases from V and 0 bases from J, leaving 18 bases between. Germline V lookup: CDR1 LNHDA, CDR2 SQIVND (reference sequence). CDR3 in DNA: TGTGCCAGTAGTATCGCTGGGGGGGCGGTGTTCTCTGGAAACACCATATATTTT. Encoded protein: CASSIAGGAVFSGNTIYF.

The table lists this clone with a count of one. The chain employs TRBV5-1 and TRBJ1-2; D is possibly TRBD1 (6 bases). The CDR3 length is 15 residues. Looked up from germline, CDR1 is SGHRS and CDR2 is YFSETQ. V was pared by 6 bases and J by 6 bases, with 21 bases between. The CDR3 DNA is TGCGCCAGCACCATCCTGATCGGGGGGCTCGATGGCTACACCTTC. This gives the protein CASTILIGGLDGYTF.

The V gene is TRBV28, the J gene TRBJ1-1; D gene unclear. CDR1 and CDR2 (germline): MDHEN, SYDVKM. The V end was cut by 3 bases, the J end by 11 bases, with 13 bases between. The CDR3 has 12 residues. In nucleotides, the CDR3 is TGTGCCAGCAGTTTTAGTTTGAGGAGGGCTTTCTTT. It is translated as CASSFSLRRAFF.

This sequence joins TRBV5-1 and TRBJ1-5; 12 bases are shared with TRBD1. V was clipped by 2 bases and J by 6 bases; unmatched bases: 3. Germline V CDR1 and CDR2: SGHRS, YFSETQ. The CDR3 is made up of 15 amino acids. In DNA form, the CDR3 reads TGCGCCAGCAGCTTCGGGACAGGGGGCTTTCAGCCCCAGCATTTT. Amino acids: CASSFGTGGFQPQHF.

This chain connects TRBV3-1 (or the pseudogene TRBV3-2) to TRBJ1-2, with a weak D call TRBD1 (6 bases). The germline CDR1 and CDR2 sequences are LGHDT and YNNKEL (reference sequence). This CDR3 contains 14 residues. The V gene lost 3 bases and the J gene lost 7 bases, with 15 bases spanning the gap. This CDR3 reads CASSQTGGRGGYTF. CDR3 bases: TGTGCCAGCAGCCAGACGGGGGGGCGCGGTGGCTACACCTTC.

The gene calls are TRBV5-1 and TRBJ2-1; 7 bases line up with TRBD1. The CDR3 consists of 15 residues. Trimming took 0 bases from V and 7 from J; bases not matched to a gene: 7. Germline values: CDR1 SGHRS, CDR2 YFSETQ. The DNA of the CDR3 is TGCGCCAGCAGCTTGGTACAGGGGCGCGGAAATGAGCAGTTCTTC. Residues: CASSLVQGRGNEQFF.

The chain uses TRBV11-2 and TRBJ1-4; 9 bases fit TRBD1. This CDR3 contains 15 residues. Trimming removed 4 bases from V and 5 bases from J; junction bases left unmatched: 5. Germline V gives CDR1 SGHAT, CDR2 FQNNGV. The CDR3: CASSSDRGGNEKLFF. CDR3 bases: TGTGCCAGCAGCTCTGACAGGGGGGGAAATGAAAAACTGTTTTTT.

This sequence joins TRBV15 and TRBJ2-2; no firm D call. Germline loops: CDR1 LNHNV, CDR2 YYDKDF (reference sequence). The CDR3 extends over 13 amino acids. V was cut by 2 bases and J by 1 base, with 2 bases left in between. CDR3 sequence reads: CATSRLNTGELFF. For the CDR3, the DNA is TGTGCCACCAGCAGACTGAACACCGGGGAGCTGTTTTTT.

The V call is TRBV20-1, the J call TRBJ1-2; D is perhaps TRBD1 (5 bases). Per germline, CDR1 DFQATT and CDR2 SNEGSKA (reference sequence). Trimming shortened V by 4 bases and J by 3 bases, and 6 bases separated the two germline ends. The CDR3 consists of 11 residues. In DNA, the CDR3 is TGCAGTGCTAAACAGGACTATGGCTACACCTTC. Protein sequence: CSAKQDYGYTF.

This clone has just one count. The V and J genes are TRBV21-1 and TRBJ1-2; TRBD1, the table's D call, was not compared with the DNA. TRBV21-1 is marked as a pseudogene. The CDR3 runs to 14 residues. DNA for the CDR3: TGTGCCAGCAGCAGGGGCCGCCCGCACTATGGCTACACCTTC. Translation: CASSRGRPHYGYTF.

The chain has TRBV27 and TRBJ1-2, with D maybe TRBD1 (5 bases). CDR1 MNHEY and CDR2 SMNVEV come from the germline V gene (reference sequence). The CDR3 loop spans 13 amino acids. V was pared by 3 bases and J by 6 bases, with 11 bases between. CDR3 protein: CASSFVGGDGYTF. The CDR3 nucleotides read TGTGCCAGCAGTTTTGTCGGGGGGGATGGCTACACCTTC.

For the CDR3, the DNA is TGTGCCAGCTCACCGGGACTAGGCTCCTACAATGAGCAGTTCTTC. It specifies CASSPGLGSYNEQFF. The chain combines TRBV18 with TRBJ2-1, with TRBD2 identical over 8 bases. Germline loops: CDR1 KGHSH, CDR2 LQKENI. The CDR3 covers 15 residues. The trim removed 3 bases at V and 0 bases at J, leaving 1 base unmatched.

This rearrangement joins TRBV2 to TRBJ1-3; D remains ambiguous. Trimming removed 7 bases at V and 4 bases at J, with 14 bases between. CDR1 and CDR2 from the germline V gene are SNHLY and FYNNEI. The CDR3 runs 14 residues. CDR3 protein: CASKRTGGGNTIYF. In DNA, the CDR3 is TGTGCCAGCAAAAGAACGGGAGGGGGAAACACCATATATTTT.